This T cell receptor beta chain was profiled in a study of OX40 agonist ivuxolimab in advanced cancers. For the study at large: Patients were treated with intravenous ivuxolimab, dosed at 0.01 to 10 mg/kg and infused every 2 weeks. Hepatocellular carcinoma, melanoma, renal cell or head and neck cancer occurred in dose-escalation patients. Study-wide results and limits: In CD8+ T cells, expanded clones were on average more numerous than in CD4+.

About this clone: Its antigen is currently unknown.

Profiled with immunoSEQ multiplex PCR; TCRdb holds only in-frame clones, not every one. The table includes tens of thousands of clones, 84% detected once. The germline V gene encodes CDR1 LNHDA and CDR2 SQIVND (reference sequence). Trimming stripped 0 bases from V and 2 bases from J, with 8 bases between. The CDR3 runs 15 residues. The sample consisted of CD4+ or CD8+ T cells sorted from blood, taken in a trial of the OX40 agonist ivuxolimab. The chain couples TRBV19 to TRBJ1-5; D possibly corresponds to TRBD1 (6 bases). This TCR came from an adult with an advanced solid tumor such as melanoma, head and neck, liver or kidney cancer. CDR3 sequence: CASSIEQGRNQPQHF. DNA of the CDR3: TGTGCCAGTAGTATAGAACAGGGACGCAATCAGCCCCAGCATTTT.